Listed here are 14 T cell receptor beta chains from one sample, sequenced in a study of metastatic and nonmetastatic thyroid tumors. TCRdb called clones again from the PCR reads with MiXCR. The top ten hold 10% to 12% of the sample, which has 75,000 to 100,000 clones, 10% to 15% seen once. The entire patient cohort was treatment-naive prior to thyroid surgery. Sequenced: blood. These receptor sequences come from a female donor with papillary thyroid cancer or a benign thyroid nodule (not recorded which). Some clones in this sample may be carry-over from other donors' samples.

This clone has just a few counts. A much larger clone differs from this one at a single base, so this may be a read error. V gene TRBV20-1 combines with J gene TRBJ2-1; a weak D match, TRBD2 (5 bases). Trimming removed 5 bases at V and 5 bases at J, with 10 bases between. The CDR3 loop spans 12 amino acids. The germline V gene encodes CDR1 DFQATT and CDR2 SNEGSKA (reference sequence). In DNA, the CDR3 is TGCAGTGCTGCCAGCGGCCACAATGAGCAGTTCTTC. Its protein is CSAASGHNEQFF.

This clone was counted at least ten times. The V and J genes are TRBV20-1 and TRBJ1-5, with TRBD1 matching 7 bases. The CDR3 extends over 15 amino acids. Germline V gives CDR1 DFQATT, CDR2 SNEGSKA (reference sequence). Trimming cost V 3 bases and J 7 bases; bases outside gene matches: 12. Here the CDR3 reads CSASKGAATDQPQHF. The CDR3 nucleotides read TGCAGTGCTAGTAAGGGGGCAGCCACCGACCAGCCCCAGCATTTT.

In this sample, this clone turned up many times. The same CDR3 is also encoded by other DNA sequences in this sample. The chain is built from TRBV10-3 and TRBJ1-1, with a possible D match to TRBD1 (5 bases). Looked up from germline, CDR1 is ENHRY and CDR2 is SYGVKD. This CDR3 has 14 amino acids. V shed 1 base and J shed 5 bases, with 11 bases lying between them. The CDR3, as DNA: TGTGCCATCAGTGAGTGGGGGGACGCGACTGAAGCTTTCTTT. The encoded protein is CAISEWGDATEAFF.

This clone was counted many times. The gene calls are TRBV15 and TRBJ2-1; TRBD2 aligns across 7 bases. Germline CDR1 reads LNHNV; CDR2 reads YYDKDF (reference sequence). The trim removed 0 bases at V and 9 bases at J, leaving 14 bases unmatched. This CDR3 has 17 amino acids. This chain's CDR3 is CATSRDAPSGDIGEQFF. The DNA of the CDR3 is TGTGCCACCAGCAGAGATGCGCCTAGCGGAGATATAGGTGAGCAGTTCTTC.

Many counts were recorded for this clone. The V call is TRBV9, the J call TRBJ2-1; tentative D call: TRBD2 (5 bases). Trimming took 4 bases from V and 10 from J, leaving 21 bases between them. CDR1 and CDR2 from the germline V gene are SGDLS and YYNGEE. The CDR3 length is 15 residues. In nucleotides, the CDR3 is TGTGCCAGCAGCACTAGTTCGGACCCCAACGGGGAGCAGTTCTTC. This sequence encodes CASSTSSDPNGEQFF.

This clone was detected many times. The chain recombines TRBV15 with TRBJ2-7, with 9 positions matching TRBD1. The V gene's germline CDR1 is LNHNV and CDR2 YYDKDF (reference sequence). V lost 5 bases, J lost 7 bases, and 12 bases stayed unmatched. The CDR3 extends over 15 amino acids. The CDR3: CATSSKGQGQEEQYF. Written as DNA, the CDR3 is TGTGCCACCAGCTCGAAGGGACAGGGCCAAGAGGAGCAGTACTTC.

This clone was observed many times. The genes are TRBV6-2 or TRBV6-3 and TRBJ1-5; TRBD1 matches 7 bases. There are 13 residues in the CDR3. The germline CDR1 and CDR2 sequences are MNHEY and SVGEGT. The trim removed 4 bases at V and 4 bases at J, leaving 1 base unmatched. Here the CDR3 reads CASSWGQNQPQHF. The CDR3 DNA sequence: TGTGCCAGCAGTTGGGGACAGAATCAGCCCCAGCATTTT.

This clone was counted many times. The sample holds other DNA sequences that translate to the same CDR3. The chain has TRBV28 and TRBJ2-7, with D perhaps matching TRBD1 (6 bases). CDR1 is MDHEN, CDR2 SYDVKM, per germline. Deletions cut 6 bases from V and 0 bases from J, with 12 bases between. The CDR3 extends over 14 amino acids. The CDR3 DNA sequence: TGTGCCAGCAGACGGCAGGGGATCTCCTACGAGCAGTACTTC. Protein: CASRRQGISYEQYF.

The rearrangement joins TRBV11-2 to TRBJ2-1, with D perhaps matching TRBD2 (6 bases). The CDR3 sequence is 15 residues long. V lost 6 bases and J lost 9, with 21 bases in between. Per germline, CDR1 SGHAT and CDR2 FQNNGV. The CDR3 DNA reads TGTGCCAGCAGTCCTATCTCCCAAGGACTAAGTGAGCAGTTCTTC. It yields the protein CASSPISQGLSEQFF.

This clone occurred many times. The chain links TRBV28 to TRBJ1-4; D gene unclear. The V and J ends lost 5 bases and 7 bases respectively, with 8 bases between them. CDR3 length: 12 residues. Germline-derived CDR1 and CDR2 are MDHEN and SYDVKM. This chain's CDR3 is CASSNPAEKLFF. Written as DNA, the CDR3 is TGTGCCAGCAGTAATCCTGCTGAAAAACTGTTTTTT.

This clone was detected ten times or more. DNA of the CDR3: TGCGCCAGCAGCCAATGGCTCAATCAGCCCCAGCATTTT. It is translated as CASSQWLNQPQHF. This rearrangement joins TRBV4-3 to TRBJ1-5; D is undetermined. CDR3 size: 13 residues. Trimming left V 2 bases short and J 3 bases short, with 5 bases between. Germline CDR1 reads LGHNA; CDR2 reads YSLEER.

The sample holds many counts of this clone. This rearrangement joins TRBV19 to TRBJ2-3; 10 nucleotides agree with TRBD1. The CDR3 runs to 17 residues. CDR1 LNHDA and CDR2 SQIVND come from the germline V gene (reference sequence). V lost 4 bases and J lost 6; bases outside the gene matches: 13. CDR3 residues: CASSRQGARVSSDTQYF. In DNA, the CDR3 is TGTGCCAGTAGTAGACAGGGGGCCAGGGTCTCATCGGATACGCAGTATTTT.

This clone was recorded at least ten times. This chain joins TRBV10-3 and TRBJ1-1; no firm D call. The CDR3 totals 15 residues. V lost 2 bases to trimming and J lost 1 base, with 11 bases between them. CDR1 is ENHRY, CDR2 SYGVKD, per germline. The CDR3 DNA follows: TGTGCCATCAGTGAGGGGAGCGGGCGGAACACTGAAGCTTTCTTT. It is translated as CAISEGSGRNTEAFF.

To note about this clone: A much larger clone is a single base away; this may be a read error. Other DNA sequences in the sample encode the same CDR3. This sequence joins TRBV7-9 and TRBJ2-3; tentative D call: TRBD1 (5 bases). The CDR3 spans 14 residues. Germline CDR1 is SEHNR and CDR2 is FQNEAQ (reference sequence). This chain's CDR3 is CASSVGARTDTQYF. CDR3 nucleotides: TGTGCCAGCAGCGTAGGGGCGCGCACAGATACTCAGTATTTT.